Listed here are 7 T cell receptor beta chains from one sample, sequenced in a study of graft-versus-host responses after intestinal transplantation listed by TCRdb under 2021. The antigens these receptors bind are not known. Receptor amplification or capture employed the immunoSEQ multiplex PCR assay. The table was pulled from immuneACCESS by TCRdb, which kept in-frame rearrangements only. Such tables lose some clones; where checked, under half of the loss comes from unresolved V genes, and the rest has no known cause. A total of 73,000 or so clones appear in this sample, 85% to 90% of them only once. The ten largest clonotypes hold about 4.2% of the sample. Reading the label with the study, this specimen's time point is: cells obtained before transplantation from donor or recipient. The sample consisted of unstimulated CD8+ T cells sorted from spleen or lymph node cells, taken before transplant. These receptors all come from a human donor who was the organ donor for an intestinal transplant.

The CDR3 DNA reads as TGTGCCAGCAGCCCACAGGGGGCCGGTAATTCACCCCTCCACTTT. It translates to CASSPQGAGNSPLHF. V and J are TRBV7-6 and TRBJ1-6, with 9 bases that match TRBD1. Per germline, CDR1 SGHVS and CDR2 FNYEAQ. There are 15 residues in the CDR3. V lost 5 bases and J lost 6; bases outside the gene matches: 5.

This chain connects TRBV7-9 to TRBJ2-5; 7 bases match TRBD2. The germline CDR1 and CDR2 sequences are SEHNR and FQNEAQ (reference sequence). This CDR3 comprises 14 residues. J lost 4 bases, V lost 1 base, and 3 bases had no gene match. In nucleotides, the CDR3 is TGTGCCAGCAGCTTAGACAGCGGGGTAGAGACCCAGTACTTC. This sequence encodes CASSLDSGVETQYF.

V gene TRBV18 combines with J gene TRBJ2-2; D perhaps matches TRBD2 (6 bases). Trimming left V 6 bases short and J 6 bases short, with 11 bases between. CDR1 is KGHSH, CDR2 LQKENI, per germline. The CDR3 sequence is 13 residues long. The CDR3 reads CASSAAGSGELFF. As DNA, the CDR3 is TGTGCCAGCTCCGCCGCGGGGTCCGGGGAGCTGTTTTTT.

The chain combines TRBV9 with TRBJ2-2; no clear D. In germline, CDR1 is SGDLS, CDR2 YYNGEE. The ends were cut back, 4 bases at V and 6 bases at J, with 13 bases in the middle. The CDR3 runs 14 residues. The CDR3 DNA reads TGTGCCAGCAGCAATGAACTACGGGCCGGGGAGCTGTTTTTT. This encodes CASSNELRAGELFF.

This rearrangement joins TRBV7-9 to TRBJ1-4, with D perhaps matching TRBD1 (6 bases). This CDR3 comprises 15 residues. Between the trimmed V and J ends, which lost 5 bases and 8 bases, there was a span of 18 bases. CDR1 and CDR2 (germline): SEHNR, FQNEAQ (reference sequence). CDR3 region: CASSIQGLEGEKLFF. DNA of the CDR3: TGTGCCAGCAGCATACAGGGTTTAGAAGGGGAAAAACTGTTTTTT.

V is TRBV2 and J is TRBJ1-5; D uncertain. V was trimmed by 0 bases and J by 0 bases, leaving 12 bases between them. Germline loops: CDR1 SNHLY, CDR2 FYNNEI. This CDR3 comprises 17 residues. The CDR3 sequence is CASSEALQEYSNQPQHF. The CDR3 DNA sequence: TGTGCCAGCAGTGAAGCGCTTCAAGAGTATAGCAATCAGCCCCAGCATTTT.

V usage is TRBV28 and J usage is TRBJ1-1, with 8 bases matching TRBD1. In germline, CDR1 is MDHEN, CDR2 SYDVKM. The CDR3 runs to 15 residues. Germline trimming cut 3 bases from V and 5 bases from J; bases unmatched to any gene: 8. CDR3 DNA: TGTGCCAGCAGTTTCCCCCCAGGGGGCGAAACTGAAGCTTTCTTT. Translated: CASSFPPGGETEAFF.